This TCR beta chain was captured in a study of shared clonotypes between healthy human individuals (dated by TCRdb to the early 2020s). At the level of the whole study: Three men and a couple of women, aged 18 to 49 years, made up the cohort. Blood TCR repertoires of a handful of healthy adults were deeply sequenced to estimate repertoire size and the extent of clonotype sharing between individuals. Per donor, three plates each were used for CD4 naive and CD4 memory, two for CD8 naive, and one for CD8 memory. Different laboratories and diverse techniques were used to prepare libraries and sequence TCR repertoires, to increase sequencing depth and limit assay-specific biases. Each donor's leukapheresis produced roughly between about 0.85 and 10 billion PBMCs. Paper-wide results and their limitations: Larger estimated clonotype richness was generally found for naive subsets than for memory subsets. Only blood was sampled, and tissue TCR repertoires likely differ from those in blood. Incomplete sequencing was indicated by rarefaction of sorted-subset datasets, despite the large sequencing depth. About 5% of naive CD4, 3% to 3.5% of naive CD8, about 2.1% of memory CD4, and roughly 0.4% of memory CD8 clonotypes were shared across a few donors. Pairwise subsampling indicated that sequencing depth was expected to affect the degree of clonotype sharing among donors. Because the study included only a small number of donors, the genetic and exposure-history diversity represented was limited. Compared with non-shared clonotypes, the clonotypes found in all four sorted-subset donors had higher generation probabilities.

CD8 naive samples consisted of CD45RO-negative cells that were positively selected for CCR7, yielding a CD45RA+CCR7+ population without TemRA cells. Healthy HIV-negative adults with no recently reported acute infections or vaccinations were included as donors. All donors were Caucasian adults living in Nashville, Tennessee, USA. Blood was collected by leukapheresis, and PBMCs were isolated by Ficoll-Histopaque density gradient centrifugation and then cryopreserved in liquid nitrogen vapor phase. Analytical flow cytometry was used to check the purity and quantity of each magnetically sorted T cell population. Genomic DNA was isolated from every sorted fraction and measured by UV absorbance on a Nanodrop 2000c. V has 0 bases trimmed and J has 6 bases trimmed; junction bases matching no gene number 8. The germline V gene sets CDR1 to SGHRS and CDR2 to YFSETQ. Including cysteine and phenylalanine, the CDR3 has 15 amino acids. CDR3 DNA only is kept here, 45 bases in frame from base 1.

Turning to this clone: This clone's antigen is unknown. Per-base quality was not reported, and no clone a single base away is much larger than it.

Using the deep immunoSEQ assay, TCR CDR3 regions were amplified from genomic DNA by multiplex PCR. Genomic DNA extracted from each cell subset was distributed evenly over all wells of several immunoSEQ 96-well plates, and each plate served as one replicate. For sorted subsets, each replicate PCR was loaded with 150 to 250 ng genomic DNA, equivalent to 25,000 to 35,000 T cell genomes. The purified libraries were quantified using a Qubit 3.0 fluorometer, sized with a Bioanalyzer 2100, and then quantified again using the KAPA Library Quantification kit. Each immunoSEQ 96-well plate was sequenced on its own single-read 150-cycle Illumina NextSeq 550 flow cell. The paper's processing steps were these. Because the immunoSEQ output held only junctional sequences and lacked quality scores, the filtering could not match the filtering applied to full-length reads. To assign V/J genes and CDR3, sequences were annotated using PyIR, a Python wrapper for IgBLAST v1.9, with IMGT germline references. Reads with weak V/J assignments (E-value above 1e-6), missing CDR3, stop codons, out-of-frame junctions, or ambiguous translated residues were removed. A V3J clonotype was defined by an identical inferred V gene, J gene, and CDR3 amino acid sequence. To compute the percentage overlap between repertoires, the number of shared unique clonotypes was divided by the size of the smaller repertoire. Richness of each repertoire was evaluated using RTK rarefaction, the Chao1 estimator, and Recon v2.1 estimates of unobserved clonotypes. OLGA was used to compute generation probabilities for all TCRbeta clonotypes that the gDNA method yielded from a few donors. TCRdb obtained this table from immuneACCESS and retained in-frame rearrangements with V and J assigned. These tables miss some clones; where compared with another copy, unresolved V genes account for less than half of the shortfall, and the remainder is unexplained. V, J and clone size are taken as reported in that table, and D and trimming were inferred from the DNA itself. A total of around 650,000 clones appear in this sample, about 96% of them only once. The ten biggest clones cover around 0.1% of the sample.

This chain joins TRBV5-1 to TRBJ2-7, with TRBD1 identical over 8 junction bases. The specimen was naive CD8+ T cells sorted from blood. This specimen's cell subset or site label, per the study, means: CD45RA+CCR7+. The sequence was collected from a woman between 25 and 40 years old in good health. CDR3 sequence: CASSLGAGGSGEQYF. The nucleotides are TGCGCCAGCAGCTTGGGTGCAGGGGGCTCTGGCGAGCAGTACTTC.